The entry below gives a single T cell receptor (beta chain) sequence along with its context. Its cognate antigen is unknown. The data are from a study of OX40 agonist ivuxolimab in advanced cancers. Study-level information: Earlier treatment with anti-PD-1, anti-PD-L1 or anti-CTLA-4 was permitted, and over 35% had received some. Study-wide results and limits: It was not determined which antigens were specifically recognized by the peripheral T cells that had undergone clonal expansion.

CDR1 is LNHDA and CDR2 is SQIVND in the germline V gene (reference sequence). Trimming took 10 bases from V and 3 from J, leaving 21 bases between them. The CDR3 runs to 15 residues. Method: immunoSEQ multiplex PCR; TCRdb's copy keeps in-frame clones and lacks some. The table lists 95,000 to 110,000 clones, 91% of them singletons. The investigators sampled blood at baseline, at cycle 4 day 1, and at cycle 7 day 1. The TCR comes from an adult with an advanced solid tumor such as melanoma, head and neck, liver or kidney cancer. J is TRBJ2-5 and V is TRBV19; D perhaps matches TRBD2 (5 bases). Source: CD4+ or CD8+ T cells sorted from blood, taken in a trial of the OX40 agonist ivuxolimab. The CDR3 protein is CATLGAALGEETQYF. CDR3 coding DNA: TGTGCCACGCTAGGCGCGGCCCTCGGGGAAGAGACCCAGTACTTC.